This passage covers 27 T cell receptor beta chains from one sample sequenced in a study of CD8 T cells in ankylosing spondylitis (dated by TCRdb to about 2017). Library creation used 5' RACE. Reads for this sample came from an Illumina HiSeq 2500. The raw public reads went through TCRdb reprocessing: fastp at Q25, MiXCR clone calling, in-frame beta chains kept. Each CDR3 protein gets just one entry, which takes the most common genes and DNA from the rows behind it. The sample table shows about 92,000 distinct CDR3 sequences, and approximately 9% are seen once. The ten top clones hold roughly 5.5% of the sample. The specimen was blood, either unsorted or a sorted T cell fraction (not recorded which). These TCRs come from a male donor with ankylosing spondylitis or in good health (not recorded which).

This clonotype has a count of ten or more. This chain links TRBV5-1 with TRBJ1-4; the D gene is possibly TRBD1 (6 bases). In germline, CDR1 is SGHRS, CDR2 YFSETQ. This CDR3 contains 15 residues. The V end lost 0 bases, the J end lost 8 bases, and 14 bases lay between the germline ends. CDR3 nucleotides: TGCGCCAGCAGCTTGGAGGGGAACCAGGGGGAAAAACTGTTTTTT. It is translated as CASSLEGNQGEKLFF.

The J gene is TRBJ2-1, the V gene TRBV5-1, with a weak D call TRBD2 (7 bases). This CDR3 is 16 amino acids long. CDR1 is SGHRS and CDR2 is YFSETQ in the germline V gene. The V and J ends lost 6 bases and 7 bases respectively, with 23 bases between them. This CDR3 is CASTPGGTGRLNEQFF. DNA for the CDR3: TGCGCCAGCACCCCGGGGGGTACAGGGAGACTGAATGAGCAGTTCTTC. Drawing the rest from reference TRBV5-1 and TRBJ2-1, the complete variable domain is KAGVTQTPRYLIKTRGQQVTLSCSPISGHRSVSWYQQTPGQGLQFLFEYFSETQRNKGNFPGRFSGRQFSNSRSEMNVSTLELGDSALYLCASTPGGTGRLNEQFFGPGTRLTVL.

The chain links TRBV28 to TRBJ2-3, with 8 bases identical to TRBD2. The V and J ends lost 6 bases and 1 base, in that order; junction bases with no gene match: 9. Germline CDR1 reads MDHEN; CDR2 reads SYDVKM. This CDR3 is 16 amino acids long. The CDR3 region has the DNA TGTGCCAGCAGGCGCTTTTTTAGCGGGGGCACAGATACGCAGTATTTT. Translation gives CASRRFFSGGTDTQYF.

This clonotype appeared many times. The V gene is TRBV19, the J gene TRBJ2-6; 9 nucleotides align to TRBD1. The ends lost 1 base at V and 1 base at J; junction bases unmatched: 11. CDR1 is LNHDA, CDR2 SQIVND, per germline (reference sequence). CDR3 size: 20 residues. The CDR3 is CASSIVEVRDRVSGANVLTF. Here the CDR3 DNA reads TGTGCCAGTAGTATAGTCGAGGTTCGGGACAGGGTTTCTGGGGCCAACGTCCTGACTTTC.

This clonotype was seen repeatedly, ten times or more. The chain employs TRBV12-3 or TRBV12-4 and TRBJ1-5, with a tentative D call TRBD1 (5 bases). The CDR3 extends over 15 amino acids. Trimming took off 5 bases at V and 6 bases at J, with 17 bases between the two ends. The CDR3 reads CASSTGPYRVQPQHF. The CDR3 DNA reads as TGTGCCAGCAGTACGGGACCGTACCGGGTTCAGCCCCAGCATTTT.

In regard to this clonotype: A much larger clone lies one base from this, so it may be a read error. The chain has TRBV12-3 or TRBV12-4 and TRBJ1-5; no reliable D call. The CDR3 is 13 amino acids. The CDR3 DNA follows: TGTGTCAGCAGTTCGGACCCGAATCAGCCCCAGCATTTT. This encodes CVSSSDPNQPQHF.

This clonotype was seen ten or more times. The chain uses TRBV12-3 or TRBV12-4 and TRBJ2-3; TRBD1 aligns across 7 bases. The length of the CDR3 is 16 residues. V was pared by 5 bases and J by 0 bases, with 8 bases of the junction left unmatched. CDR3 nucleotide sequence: TGTGCCAGCAGTAGGGGACAGTCACCTAGCACAGATACGCAGTATTTT. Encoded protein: CASSRGQSPSTDTQYF.

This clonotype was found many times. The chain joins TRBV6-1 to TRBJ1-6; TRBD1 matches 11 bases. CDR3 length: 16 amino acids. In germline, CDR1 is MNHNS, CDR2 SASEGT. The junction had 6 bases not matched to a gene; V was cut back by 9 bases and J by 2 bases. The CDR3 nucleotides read TGTGCCAGTCCGGGGACAGGGGGACCCTATAATTCACCCCTCCACTTT. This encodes CASPGTGGPYNSPLHF.

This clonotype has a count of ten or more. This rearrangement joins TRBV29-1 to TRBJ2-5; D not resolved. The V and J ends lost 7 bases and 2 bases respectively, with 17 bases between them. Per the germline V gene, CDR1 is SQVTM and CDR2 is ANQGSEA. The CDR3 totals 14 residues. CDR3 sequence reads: CSGSDHQSQETQYF. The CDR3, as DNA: TGCAGCGGATCCGATCATCAGAGTCAAGAGACCCAGTACTTC.

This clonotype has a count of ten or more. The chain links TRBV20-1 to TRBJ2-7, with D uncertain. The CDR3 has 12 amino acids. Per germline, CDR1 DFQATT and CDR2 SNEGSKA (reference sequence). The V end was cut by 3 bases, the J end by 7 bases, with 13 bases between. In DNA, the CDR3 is TGCAGTGCTAGTGCCAGGCTAACGGAGCAGTACTTC. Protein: CSASARLTEQYF.

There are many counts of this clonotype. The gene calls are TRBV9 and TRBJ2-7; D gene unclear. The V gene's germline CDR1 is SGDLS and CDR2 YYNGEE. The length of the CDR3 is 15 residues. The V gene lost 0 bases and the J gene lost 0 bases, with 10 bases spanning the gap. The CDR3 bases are TGTGCCAGCAGCGTAGGGTACGGCAACTCCTACGAGCAGTACTTC. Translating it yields CASSVGYGNSYEQYF.

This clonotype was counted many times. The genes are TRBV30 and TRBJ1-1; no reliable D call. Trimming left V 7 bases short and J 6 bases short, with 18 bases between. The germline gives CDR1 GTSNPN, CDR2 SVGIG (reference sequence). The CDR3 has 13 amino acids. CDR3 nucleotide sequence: TGTGCCTCCAGCCCAGGAGGCTGGCCTGAAGCTTTCTTT. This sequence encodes CASSPGGWPEAFF.

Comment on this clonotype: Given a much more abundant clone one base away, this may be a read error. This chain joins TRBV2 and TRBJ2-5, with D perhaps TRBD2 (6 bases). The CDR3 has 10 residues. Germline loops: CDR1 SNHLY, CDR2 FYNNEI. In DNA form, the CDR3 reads TGTACCAGCGGGTGGGAGACCCAGTACTTC. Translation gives CTSGWETQYF.

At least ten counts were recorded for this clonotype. DNA for the CDR3: TGTGCCAGCAGCTACGGGAGAAACACTGAAGCTTTCTTT. This codes for CASSYGRNTEAFF. The rearrangement links TRBV7-3 to TRBJ1-1; D remains unclear. Looked up from germline, CDR1 is SGHTA and CDR2 is FQGTGA. The ends were cut back, 4 bases at V and 2 bases at J, with 8 bases in the middle. This CDR3 has 13 residues.

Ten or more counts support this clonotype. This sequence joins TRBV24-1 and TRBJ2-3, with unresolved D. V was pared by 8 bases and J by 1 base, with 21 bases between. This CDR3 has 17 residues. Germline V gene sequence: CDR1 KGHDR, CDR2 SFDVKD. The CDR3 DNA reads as TGTGCCACCAACAGCCCAACGACCTCACGGCGCACAGATACGCAGTATTTT. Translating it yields CATNSPTTSRRTDTQYF.

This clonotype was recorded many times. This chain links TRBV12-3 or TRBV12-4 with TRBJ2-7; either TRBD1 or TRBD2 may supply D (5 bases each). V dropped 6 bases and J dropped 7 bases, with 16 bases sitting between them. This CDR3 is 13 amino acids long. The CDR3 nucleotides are TGTGCCAGCAGACCCGACGGGGCCAGGGAGCAGTACTTC. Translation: CASRPDGAREQYF.

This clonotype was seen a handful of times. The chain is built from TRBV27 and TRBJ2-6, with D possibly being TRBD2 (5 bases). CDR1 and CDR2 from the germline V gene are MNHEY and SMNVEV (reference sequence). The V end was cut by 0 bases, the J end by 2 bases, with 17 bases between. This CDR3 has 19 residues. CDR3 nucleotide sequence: TGTGCCAGCAGTTTATCGTACCTAACGCGACTACCTGGGGCCAACGTCCTGACTTTC. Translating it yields CASSLSYLTRLPGANVLTF.

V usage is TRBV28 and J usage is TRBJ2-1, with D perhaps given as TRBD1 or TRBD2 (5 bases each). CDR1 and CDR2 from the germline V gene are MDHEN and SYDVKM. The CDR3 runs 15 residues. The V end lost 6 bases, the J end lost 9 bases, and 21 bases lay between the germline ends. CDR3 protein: CASRTTGRMSSEQFF. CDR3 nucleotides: TGTGCCAGCAGGACTACGGGACGGATGTCCAGTGAGCAGTTCTTC.

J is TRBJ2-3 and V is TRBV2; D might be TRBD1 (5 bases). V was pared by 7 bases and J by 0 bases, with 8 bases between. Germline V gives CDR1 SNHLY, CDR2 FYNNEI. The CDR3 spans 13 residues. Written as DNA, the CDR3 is TGTGCCAGCATCCCAGGGAGCACAGATACGCAGTATTTT. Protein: CASIPGSTDTQYF.

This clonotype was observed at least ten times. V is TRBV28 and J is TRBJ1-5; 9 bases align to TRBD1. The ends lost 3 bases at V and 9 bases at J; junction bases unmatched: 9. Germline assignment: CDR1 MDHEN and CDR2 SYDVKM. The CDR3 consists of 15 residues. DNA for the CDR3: TGTGCCAGCAGTTTGCCCGGGACAGGGTTTCGGCCCCAGCATTTT. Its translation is CASSLPGTGFRPQHF.

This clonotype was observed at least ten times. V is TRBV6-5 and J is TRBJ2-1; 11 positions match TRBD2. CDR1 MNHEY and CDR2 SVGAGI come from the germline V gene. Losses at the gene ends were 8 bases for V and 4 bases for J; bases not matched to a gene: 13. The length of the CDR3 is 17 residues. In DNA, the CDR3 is TGTGCCAGCCGCTCCCAAAGACTAGCGGGGTTATACAATGAGCAGTTCTTC. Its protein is CASRSQRLAGLYNEQFF.

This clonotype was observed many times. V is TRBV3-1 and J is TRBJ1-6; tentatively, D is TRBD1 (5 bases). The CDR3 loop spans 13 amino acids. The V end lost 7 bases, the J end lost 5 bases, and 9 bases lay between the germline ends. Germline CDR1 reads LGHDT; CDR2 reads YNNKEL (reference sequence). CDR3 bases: TGTGCCAGCAAAGACAGCAATAATTCACCCCTCCACTTT. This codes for CASKDSNNSPLHF.

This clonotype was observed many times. The CDR3 DNA reads TGCAGTGCAGGGGACCCACCGACTTATGGCTACACCTTC. It codes for CSAGDPPTYGYTF. The V and J genes are TRBV20-1 and TRBJ1-2; tentative D call: TRBD1 (5 bases). The CDR3 totals 13 residues. Trimming cost V 6 bases and J 5 bases, with 16 bases left between them. Germline CDR1 reads DFQATT; CDR2 reads SNEGSKA (reference sequence).

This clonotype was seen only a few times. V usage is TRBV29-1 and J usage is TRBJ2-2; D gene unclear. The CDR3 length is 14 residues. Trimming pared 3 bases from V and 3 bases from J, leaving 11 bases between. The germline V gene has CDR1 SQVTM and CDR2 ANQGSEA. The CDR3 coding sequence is TGCAGCGTTGATACGCCGGCGGACACCGGGGAGCTGTTTTTT. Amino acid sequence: CSVDTPADTGELFF.

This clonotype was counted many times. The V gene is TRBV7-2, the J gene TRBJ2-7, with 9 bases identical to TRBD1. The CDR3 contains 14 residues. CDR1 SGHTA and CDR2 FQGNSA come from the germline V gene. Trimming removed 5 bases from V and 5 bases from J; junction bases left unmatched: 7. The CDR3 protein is CASSVGQGRDEQYF. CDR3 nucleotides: TGTGCCAGCAGCGTAGGACAGGGGAGGGACGAGCAGTACTTC.

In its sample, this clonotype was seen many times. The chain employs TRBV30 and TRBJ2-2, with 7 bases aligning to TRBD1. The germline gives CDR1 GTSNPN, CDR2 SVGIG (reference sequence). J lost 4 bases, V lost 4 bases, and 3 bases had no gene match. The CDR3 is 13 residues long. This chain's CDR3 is CAWTGTATGELFF. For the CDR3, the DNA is TGTGCCTGGACCGGGACAGCCACCGGGGAGCTGTTTTTT.

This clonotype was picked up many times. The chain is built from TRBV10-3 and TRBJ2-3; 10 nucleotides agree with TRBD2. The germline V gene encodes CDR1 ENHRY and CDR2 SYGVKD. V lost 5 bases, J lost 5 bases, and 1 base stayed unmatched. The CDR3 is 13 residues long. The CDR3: CAISTSGVDTQYF. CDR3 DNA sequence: TGTGCCATCAGTACTAGCGGGGTAGATACGCAGTATTTT.